This T cell receptor (beta chain) appears in the sequencing data of a study of cytomegalovirus exposure and HLA in healthy donors. TCRdb's table, derived via immunoSEQ multiplex PCR, lists solely in-frame clones and lacks some. Of about 360,000 clones in the sample, around 86% were seen once. Trimming took off 6 bases at V and 3 bases at J, with 9 bases between the two ends. Germline values: CDR1 MNHEY, CDR2 SVGAGI. This CDR3 contains 13 residues. General observations from the study: TCR beta chains numbering more than 150 were designated cytomegalovirus-associated. A few of the chains that were CMV-associated were confirmed in vitro to be specific for CMV antigens. TCR sequences were mostly rare, though some public TCRs occurred in many donors.

As concerns this clone: Its antigen is not known.

This receptor was identified in a woman under 30 in good health and CMV-seronegative. The chain carries TRBV6-5 and TRBJ2-1, with D perhaps TRBD1 (5 bases). Sequencing was done on a sample of PBMCs. DNA for the CDR3: TGTGCCAGCAGCCACGACAGCTACAATGAGCAGTTCTTC. The encoded protein is CASSHDSYNEQFF.